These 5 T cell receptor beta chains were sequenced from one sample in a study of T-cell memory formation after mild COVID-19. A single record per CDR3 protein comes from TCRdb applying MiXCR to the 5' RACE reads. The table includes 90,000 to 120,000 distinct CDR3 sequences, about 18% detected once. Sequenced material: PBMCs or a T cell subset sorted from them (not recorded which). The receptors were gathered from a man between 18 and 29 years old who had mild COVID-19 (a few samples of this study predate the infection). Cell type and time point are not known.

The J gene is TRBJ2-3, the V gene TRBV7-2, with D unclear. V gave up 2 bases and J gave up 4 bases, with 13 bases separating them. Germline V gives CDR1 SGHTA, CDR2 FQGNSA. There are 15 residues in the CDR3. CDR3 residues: CASSLTGFEADTQYF. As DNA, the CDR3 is TGTGCCAGCAGCTTAACTGGGTTTGAGGCAGATACGCAGTATTTT.

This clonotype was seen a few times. The CDR3 protein is CASSSRPRQGPGYTF. CDR3 nucleotides: TGTGCCAGCAGCTCACGCCCTAGACAGGGACCTGGCTACACCTTC. The V call is TRBV7-2, the J call TRBJ1-2; 7 bases fit TRBD1. CDR1 and CDR2 (germline): SGHTA, FQGNSA. After removal of 4 bases from V and 7 bases from J, the junction contained 12 bases not matched to a gene. This CDR3 has 15 residues.

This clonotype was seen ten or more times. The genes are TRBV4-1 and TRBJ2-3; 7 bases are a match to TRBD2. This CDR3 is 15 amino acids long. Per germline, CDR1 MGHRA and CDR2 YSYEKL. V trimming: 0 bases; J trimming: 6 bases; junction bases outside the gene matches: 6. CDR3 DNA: TGCGCCAGCAGCCAAGAATTGACTAGCCAGGATACGCAGTATTTT. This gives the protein CASSQELTSQDTQYF.

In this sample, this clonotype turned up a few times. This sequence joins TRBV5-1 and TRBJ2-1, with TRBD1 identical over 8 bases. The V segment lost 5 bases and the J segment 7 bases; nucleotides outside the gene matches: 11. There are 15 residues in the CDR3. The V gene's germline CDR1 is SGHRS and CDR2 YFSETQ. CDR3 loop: CASRTATGERNEQFF. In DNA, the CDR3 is TGCGCCAGCAGAACCGCGACAGGGGAAAGGAATGAGCAGTTCTTC.

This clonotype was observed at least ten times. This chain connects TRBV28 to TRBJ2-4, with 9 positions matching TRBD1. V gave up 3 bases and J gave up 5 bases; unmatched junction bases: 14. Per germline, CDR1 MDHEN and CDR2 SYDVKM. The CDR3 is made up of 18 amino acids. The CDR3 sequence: CASSFLVATDRGENIQYF. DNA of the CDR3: TGTGCCAGCAGTTTTTTAGTGGCAACGGACAGGGGCGAAAACATTCAGTACTTC.